This entry lists 32 T cell receptor beta chains sequenced from one sample in a study of blood T cell repertoires in COVID-19. Profiled with immunoSEQ multiplex PCR; TCRdb holds only in-frame clones, not every one. The sample consists of more than 20,000 clones, about 76% of them appearing once. Sample: peripheral blood. The receptors derive from an elderly man with active or convalescent COVID-19.

V gene TRBV4-1 combines with J gene TRBJ1-2; the D is unclear. The CDR3 spans 14 residues. The ends were cut back, 0 bases at V and 8 bases at J, with 13 bases in the middle. Germline CDR1 MGHRA, CDR2 YSYEKL. The CDR3 spells CASSQDGGSGGYTF. CDR3 bases: TGCGCCAGCAGCCAAGATGGTGGGAGCGGAGGCTACACCTTC.

This clone was recorded once. The chain combines TRBV5-1 with TRBJ1-2, with 7 bases matching TRBD1. Germline trimming cut 7 bases from V and 2 bases from J; bases unmatched to any gene: 2. This CDR3 is 12 amino acids long. In germline, CDR1 is SGHRS, CDR2 YFSETQ. The CDR3 DNA follows: TGCGCCAGCGGGGGACAGAACTATGGCTACACCTTC. This gives the protein CASGGQNYGYTF.

The rearrangement links TRBV6-1 to TRBJ2-1; D remains ambiguous. There are 14 residues in the CDR3. Per the germline V gene, CDR1 is MNHNS and CDR2 is SASEGT. Trimming took off 0 bases at V and 7 bases at J, with 10 bases between the two ends. The CDR3 is CASSEALRENEQFF. CDR3 DNA sequence: TGTGCCAGCAGTGAAGCGCTTCGAGAAAATGAGCAGTTCTTC.

The chain uses TRBV7-8 and TRBJ2-7; D may be TRBD1 (6 bases). The CDR3 is made up of 13 amino acids. The germline V and J ends were trimmed by 4 bases and 4 bases, with 11 bases remaining between them. Germline V gene sequence: CDR1 SGHVS, CDR2 FQNEAQ. DNA for the CDR3: TGTGCCAGCAGCTCCAGGACAGTTTACGAGCAGTACTTC. This codes for CASSSRTVYEQYF.

This sequence joins TRBV5-6 and TRBJ2-1, with TRBD2 matching over 7 bases. The CDR3 is made up of 14 amino acids. Germline V gene sequence: CDR1 SGHDT, CDR2 YYEEEE. After removal of 4 bases from V and 9 bases from J, the junction contained 10 bases not matched to a gene. DNA for the CDR3: TGTGCCAGCAGCCCGGGGGACTATCGAGCTGAGCAGTTCTTC. Translating it yields CASSPGDYRAEQFF.

This sequence joins TRBV13 and TRBJ2-7; weak D call: TRBD1 (6 bases). The V end lost 6 bases, the J end lost 4 bases, and 10 bases lay between the germline ends. Germline CDR1 is PRHDT and CDR2 is FYEKMQ (reference sequence). This CDR3 comprises 12 residues. This CDR3 is CASSRDTYEQYF. The CDR3 coding sequence is TGTGCCAGCAGTCGGGACACTTACGAGCAGTACTTC.

This clone was recorded a few times. This chain joins TRBV4-1 and TRBJ1-4; 9 bases are shared with TRBD1. The ends lost 4 bases at V and 8 bases at J; junction bases unmatched: 5. Germline values: CDR1 MGHRA, CDR2 YSYEKL. This CDR3 has 14 amino acids. The chain's CDR3 is CASSLTGTGEKLFF. As DNA, the CDR3 is TGCGCCAGCAGCCTTACAGGGACAGGGGAAAAACTGTTTTTT.

The chain is built from TRBV14 and TRBJ2-7; D might be TRBD1 (5 bases). The germline CDR1 and CDR2 sequences are SGHDN and FVKESK. The CDR3 spans 12 residues. V lost 2 bases and J 4 bases, leaving 6 bases between the germline ends. The CDR3 spells CASSQQGYEQYF. The CDR3 DNA is TGTGCCAGCAGCCAACAGGGATACGAGCAGTACTTC.

V is TRBV5-1 and J is TRBJ2-5; 10 positions match TRBD1. The CDR3 totals 14 residues. Germline-derived CDR1 and CDR2 are SGHRS and YFSETQ. Trimming cost V 4 bases and J 5 bases; bases outside gene matches: 5. CDR3: CASSKDRGEETQYF. DNA of the CDR3: TGCGCCAGCAGCAAGGACAGGGGGGAGGAGACCCAGTACTTC.

The sample holds one count of this clone. The chain carries TRBV9 and TRBJ2-1, with TRBD2 matching over 8 bases. This CDR3 has 16 residues. V lost 3 bases and J lost 1; bases outside the gene matches: 6. Germline CDR1 SGDLS, CDR2 YYNGEE. CDR3 in amino acids: CASSATSGGSYNEQFF. CDR3 coding DNA: TGTGCCAGCAGCGCTACGAGCGGGGGATCCTACAATGAGCAGTTCTTC.

DNA for the CDR3: TGTGCCACTAAATCTCACAGGGCGATGGGCAATGAGCAGTTCTTC. It specifies CATKSHRAMGNEQFF. This sequence joins TRBV19 and TRBJ2-1, with D maybe TRBD1 (6 bases). CDR1 LNHDA and CDR2 SQIVND come from the germline V gene (reference sequence). The length of the CDR3 is 15 residues. The V end was cut by 10 bases, the J end by 6 bases, with 22 bases between.

This chain joins TRBV7-2 and TRBJ2-3; D is perhaps TRBD2 (5 bases). Deletions cut 1 base from V and 2 bases from J, with 7 bases between. The germline gives CDR1 SGHTA, CDR2 FQGNSA. The CDR3 contains 14 residues. Here the CDR3 reads CASSLVLATDTQYF. In DNA form, the CDR3 reads TGTGCCAGCAGCTTAGTGCTAGCCACAGATACGCAGTATTTT.

Written as DNA, the CDR3 is TGTGCCAGCAGGAGACCCGGGACAGGGTTTTATCAGCCCCAGCATTTT. Residues: CASRRPGTGFYQPQHF. The rearrangement joins TRBV6-7 to TRBJ1-5; TRBD1 agrees at 9 bases. TRBV6-7 has ORF status, its function being uncertain. Trimming took 6 bases from V and 5 from J; bases not matched to a gene: 11. The CDR3 extends over 16 amino acids.

The chain carries TRBV6-5 and TRBJ1-5; D gene unclear. Germline V gene sequence: CDR1 MNHEY, CDR2 SVGAGI. The CDR3 has 14 residues. V lost 0 bases, J lost 0 bases, and 3 bases lay in between. The DNA of the CDR3 is TGTGCCAGCAGTTACTCCGGTAGCAATCAGCCCCAGCATTTT. Its translation: CASSYSGSNQPQHF.

For the CDR3, the DNA is TGTGCCAGCTCCCGAGGGGGGGTGAGGACTGAAGCTTTCTTT. It is translated as CASSRGGVRTEAFF. The chain employs TRBV11-3 and TRBJ1-1, with D possibly being TRBD1 (6 bases). Germline lookup yields CDR1 SGHNT and CDR2 YENEEA. V was trimmed by 8 bases and J by 5 bases, leaving 18 bases between them. This CDR3 has 14 residues.

The chain combines TRBV28 with TRBJ1-2; no reliable D call. Germline-derived CDR1 and CDR2 are MDHEN and SYDVKM. The length of the CDR3 is 11 residues. The V gene lost 6 bases and the J gene lost 8 bases, with 10 bases spanning the gap. The DNA of the CDR3 is TGTGCCAGCAGGGCTCCGTGGGGCTACACCTTC. This encodes CASRAPWGYTF.

The V and J genes are TRBV18 and TRBJ1-2; TRBD1 aligns across 11 bases. Germline CDR1 is KGHSH and CDR2 is LQKENI. J lost 7 bases, V lost 5 bases, and 12 bases had no gene match. The length of the CDR3 is 16 residues. The CDR3 region has the DNA TGTGCCAGCTCAGTCAAACCGGGACAGGGGGGCGGTGGCTACACCTTC. Translated, it gives CASSVKPGQGGGGYTF.

The chain links TRBV4-2 to TRBJ2-3; 7 nucleotides line up with TRBD2. This CDR3 region has 16 residues. Germline lookup yields CDR1 LGHNA and CDR2 YNFKEQ. Unmatched junction bases numbered 9, after V lost 5 bases and J lost 1 base. The CDR3 DNA sequence: TGTGCCAGCAGCAATTACCTAGCGGCCCGCACAGATACGCAGTATTTT. Its translation is CASSNYLAARTDTQYF.

The chain combines TRBV7-6 with TRBJ2-7, with TRBD2 matching over 8 bases. With 4 bases clipped from V and 3 bases from J, the junction kept 11 bases outside the gene matches. The CDR3 covers 16 residues. Germline lookup yields CDR1 SGHVS and CDR2 FNYEAQ. Here the CDR3 reads CASSSRPIAGSYEQYF. The CDR3 DNA reads TGTGCCAGCAGCTCCAGACCAATAGCGGGAAGCTACGAGCAGTACTTC.

This chain joins TRBV11-3 and TRBJ1-1; the D gene is possibly TRBD1 (5 bases). Germline loops: CDR1 SGHNT, CDR2 YENEEA. The CDR3 has 15 residues. Trimming stripped 2 bases from V and 0 bases from J, with 10 bases between. CDR3 region: CASSLSSGMNTEAFF. The CDR3 nucleotides read TGTGCCAGCAGCTTATCATCAGGGATGAACACTGAAGCTTTCTTT. Combining the CDR3 with reference TRBV11-3 and TRBJ1-1 gives the whole variable domain EAGVVQSPRYKIIEKKQPVAFWCNPISGHNTLYWYLQNLGQGPELLIRYENEEAVDDSQLPKDRFSAERLKGVDSTLKIQPAELGDSAVYLCASSLSSGMNTEAFFGQGTRLTVV.

This chain joins TRBV5-1 and TRBJ2-1; 11 nucleotides match TRBD2. The CDR3 runs to 15 residues. The V and J ends lost 4 bases and 6 bases, in that order; junction bases with no gene match: 6. The germline V gene encodes CDR1 SGHRS and CDR2 YFSETQ. The CDR3 reads CASSELAGASNEQFF. DNA for the CDR3: TGCGCCAGCAGCGAACTAGCGGGAGCATCCAATGAGCAGTTCTTC. The whole variable domain, remainder taken from reference TRBV5-1 and TRBJ2-1, is KAGVTQTPRYLIKTRGQQVTLSCSPISGHRSVSWYQQTPGQGLQFLFEYFSETQRNKGNFPGRFSGRQFSNSRSEMNVSTLELGDSALYLCASSELAGASNEQFFGPGTRLTVL.

This clone was observed a few times. The rearrangement uses TRBV2 and TRBJ2-7; D is unresolved. The CDR3 contains 12 residues. Germline assignment: CDR1 SNHLY and CDR2 FYNNEI. V shed 0 bases and J shed 6 bases, with 6 bases lying between them. CDR3 amino acids: CASSEAEFEQYF. CDR3 nucleotides: TGTGCCAGCAGTGAAGCGGAGTTCGAGCAGTACTTC.

The chain combines TRBV10-3 with TRBJ1-2; D call uncertain. Germline V gives CDR1 ENHRY, CDR2 SYGVKD. CDR3 length: 12 residues. Trimming removed 3 bases at V and 11 bases at J, with 13 bases between. The CDR3 sequence is CAISEYVGGYTF. In DNA, the CDR3 is TGTGCCATCAGTGAATATGTCGGAGGGTACACCTTC.

This CDR3 is CASSARLGAREKLFF. The CDR3 DNA is TGTGCCAGCAGTGCCCGGCTAGGGGCTAGAGAAAAACTGTTTTTT. The rearrangement uses TRBV6-6 and TRBJ1-4; D might be TRBD1 (5 bases). From germline, CDR1 is MNHNY and CDR2 SVGAGI (reference sequence). Trimming took off 5 bases at V and 8 bases at J, with 18 bases between the two ends. The CDR3 length is 15 residues.

This clone was recorded a few times. V gene TRBV4-2 combines with J gene TRBJ2-3; 10 bases agree with TRBD2. V lost 3 bases and J lost 6; bases outside the gene matches: 21. The CDR3 extends over 20 amino acids. Germline CDR1 is LGHNA and CDR2 is YNFKEQ. The CDR3 DNA is TGTGCCAGCAGCCAGGATCCCGCGGTAGCGGGGGGTTCGGGCCGCGATACGCAGTATTTT. Translation: CASSQDPAVAGGSGRDTQYF.

This chain links TRBV7-6 with TRBJ2-2; D is perhaps TRBD1 (5 bases). Between the trimmed V and J ends, which lost 10 bases and 1 base, there was a span of 10 bases. CDR1 is SGHVS, CDR2 FNYEAQ, per germline. The CDR3 has 13 residues. The CDR3 DNA reads as TGTGCCACATTCACAGGGAACACCGGGGAGCTGTTTTTT. It specifies CATFTGNTGELFF.

The chain joins TRBV6-5 to TRBJ2-1; D ambiguous. This CDR3 has 13 residues. Germline V gene lookup returns CDR1 MNHEY and CDR2 SVGAGI. V lost 2 bases, J lost 4 bases, and 6 bases lay in between. The CDR3 spells CASSYGRYNEQFF. The CDR3 DNA reads TGTGCCAGCAGTTACGGCAGATACAATGAGCAGTTCTTC.

This clone was found once. This sequence joins TRBV19 and TRBJ2-7, with TRBD2 identical over 14 bases. V lost 3 bases to trimming and J lost 7 bases; unmatched junction nucleotides: 5. CDR1 and CDR2 (germline): LNHDA, SQIVND (reference sequence). The CDR3 runs to 15 residues. CDR3 residues: CASSIGTSGSQEQYF. The CDR3 DNA follows: TGTGCCAGTAGTATTGGGACTAGCGGGAGTCAAGAGCAGTACTTC.

This sequence joins TRBV27 and TRBJ2-7, with D perhaps TRBD1 (6 bases). Trimming cost V 8 bases and J 4 bases, with 15 bases left between them. The germline V gene encodes CDR1 MNHEY and CDR2 SMNVEV (reference sequence). This CDR3 has 13 residues. CDR3 DNA sequence: TGTGCCAGCGGTTCCGGGACACCTTACGAGCAGTACTTC. It is translated as CASGSGTPYEQYF.

This clone was seen more than once but under ten times. The chain has TRBV11-2 and TRBJ1-6; 10 nucleotides line up with TRBD1. This CDR3 is built from 16 residues. CDR1 is SGHAT, CDR2 FQNNGV, per germline. The ends lost 3 bases at V and 10 bases at J; junction bases unmatched: 9. The CDR3 DNA is TGTGCCAGCAGCTTTCTTACTGACAGGGGGCTGTCACCCCTCCACTTT. It encodes CASSFLTDRGLSPLHF.

V and J are TRBV5-1 and TRBJ2-2, with D possibly being TRBD1 (6 bases). Trimming pared 5 bases from V and 5 bases from J, leaving 13 bases between. The CDR3 length is 14 residues. CDR1 SGHRS and CDR2 YFSETQ come from the germline V gene. CDR3 amino acids: CASSETGQTGELFF. The CDR3 DNA is TGCGCCAGCAGTGAAACAGGGCAAACCGGGGAGCTGTTTTTT.

This clone turned up a few times. The rearrangement uses TRBV24-1 and TRBJ2-1; 12 bases match TRBD2. This CDR3 spans 16 amino acids. CDR1 KGHDR and CDR2 SFDVKD come from the germline V gene. The ends lost 3 bases at V and 8 bases at J; junction bases unmatched: 7. For the CDR3, the DNA is TGTGCCACCAGTGATGTTACTAGCGGGAGGACATATGAGCAGTTCTTC. Protein product: CATSDVTSGRTYEQFF.